In its sample, the clone carrying this T cell receptor (beta chain) was seen many times. The antigen is unknown. TCRdb fed the multiplex PCR reads into MiXCR, producing one record per CDR3 protein. The sample lists some 130,000 distinct CDR3 sequences, 20% occurring once. Breast cancer patients provided tissue from their axillary draining lymph nodes. Per the germline V gene, CDR1 is MNHEY and CDR2 is SVGAGI. Trimming removed 5 bases at V and 5 bases at J, with 12 bases between. There are 13 residues in the CDR3. This record comes from a study of breast tumors, draining lymph nodes, adjacent tissues. Overall study results and limits: The lymph node origin of tumor T cells was framed as consistent with a hypothesis, not demonstrated. Compared with lymph nodes, tumors were less diverse; compared with nontumor tissue, more. The data were judged consistent with most tumor T cells coming from lymph node and expanding in tumor.

V usage is TRBV6-5 and J usage is TRBJ1-2, with D possibly TRBD1 on 6 matching bases. The sequenced sample was axillary lymph node tissue. This sequence originates from a female donor with breast cancer. Some clones in this sample may be carry-over from other donors' samples. CDR3 sequence reads: CASSLLTGYGYTF. DNA for the CDR3: TGTGCCAGCAGTCTACTTACAGGGTATGGCTACACCTTC.